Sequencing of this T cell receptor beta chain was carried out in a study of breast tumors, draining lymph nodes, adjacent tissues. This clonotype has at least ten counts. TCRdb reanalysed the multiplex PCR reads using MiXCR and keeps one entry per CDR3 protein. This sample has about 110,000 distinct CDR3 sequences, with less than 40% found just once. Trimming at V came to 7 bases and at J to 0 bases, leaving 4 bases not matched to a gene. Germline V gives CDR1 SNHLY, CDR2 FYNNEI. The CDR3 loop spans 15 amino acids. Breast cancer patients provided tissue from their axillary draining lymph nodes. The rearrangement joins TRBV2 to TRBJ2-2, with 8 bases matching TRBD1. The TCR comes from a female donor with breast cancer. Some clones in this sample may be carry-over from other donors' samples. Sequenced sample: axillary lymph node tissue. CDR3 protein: CASNPDRANTGELFF. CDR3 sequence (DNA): TGTGCCAGCAACCCGGACAGGGCGAACACCGGGGAGCTGTTTTTT.